This T cell receptor beta chain was observed in a study of T cell responses to AZD1222 COVID-19 vaccine. The protocol was immunoSEQ multiplex PCR, while the TCRdb copy is restricted to in-frame clones and leaves out a portion. The sample has about 140,000 clones, approximately 90% seen once. A word on this clone: Its antigen is currently unknown.

Study-level points and caveats: A rise in Spike-specific TCR breadth and depth followed two AZD1222 doses. White British people made up most donors, females outnumbered males, and clonal diversity was possibly underestimated. There were vaccine-associated CD4 TCRs across spike, dominant at 160-218 and 743-854.

The specimen was peripheral blood, collected on day 0 of AZD1222 vaccination. The receptor comes from an adult in good health.

CDR3 loop: CASSSPPGGGNTIYF. The CDR3 DNA reads TGTGCCAGCAGCTCCCCTCCAGGAGGAGGAAACACCATATATTTT. The rearrangement links TRBV5-6 to TRBJ1-3; D is unresolved. Trimming shortened V by 3 bases and J by 4 bases, and 14 bases separated the two germline ends. The CDR3 runs 15 residues. Germline V lookup: CDR1 SGHDT, CDR2 YYEEEE.